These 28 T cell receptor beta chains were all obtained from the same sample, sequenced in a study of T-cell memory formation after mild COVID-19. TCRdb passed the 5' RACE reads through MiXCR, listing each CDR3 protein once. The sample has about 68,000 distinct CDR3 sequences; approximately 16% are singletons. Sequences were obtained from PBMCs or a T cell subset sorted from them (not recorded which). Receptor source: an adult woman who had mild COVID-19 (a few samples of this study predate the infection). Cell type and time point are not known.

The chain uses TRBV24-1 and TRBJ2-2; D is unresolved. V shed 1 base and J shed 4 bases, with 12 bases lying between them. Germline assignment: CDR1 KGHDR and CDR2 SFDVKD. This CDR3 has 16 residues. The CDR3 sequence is CATSDLYGWGTGELFF. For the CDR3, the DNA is TGTGCCACCAGTGATTTATATGGATGGGGCACCGGGGAGCTGTTTTTT.

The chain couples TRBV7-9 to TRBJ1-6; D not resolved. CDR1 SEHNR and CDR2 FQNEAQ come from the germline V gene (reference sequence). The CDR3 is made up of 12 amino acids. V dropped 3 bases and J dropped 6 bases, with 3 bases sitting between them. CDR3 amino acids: CASSLSNSPLHF. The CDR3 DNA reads TGTGCCAGCAGCTTGAGTAATTCACCCCTCCACTTT.

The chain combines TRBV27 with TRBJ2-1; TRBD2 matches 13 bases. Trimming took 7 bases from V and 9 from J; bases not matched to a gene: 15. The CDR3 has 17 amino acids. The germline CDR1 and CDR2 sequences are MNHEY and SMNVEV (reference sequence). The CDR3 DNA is TGTGCCAGCAACCCCCTTATCACTAGCGGGAGGGTCAGTGAGCAGTTCTTC. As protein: CASNPLITSGRVSEQFF.

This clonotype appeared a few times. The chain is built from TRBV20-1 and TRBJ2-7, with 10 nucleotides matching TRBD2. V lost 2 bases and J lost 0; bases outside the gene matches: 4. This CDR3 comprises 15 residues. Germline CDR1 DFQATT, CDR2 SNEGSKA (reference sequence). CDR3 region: CSARTGTSDSYEQYF. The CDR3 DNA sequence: TGCAGTGCTAGAACCGGGACTAGCGACTCCTACGAGCAGTACTTC.

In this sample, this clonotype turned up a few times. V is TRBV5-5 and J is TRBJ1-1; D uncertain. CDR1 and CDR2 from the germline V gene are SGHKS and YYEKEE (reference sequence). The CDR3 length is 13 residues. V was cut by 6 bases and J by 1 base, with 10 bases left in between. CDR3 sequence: CASKNSPNTEAFF. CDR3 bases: TGTGCCAGCAAGAACTCCCCGAACACTGAAGCTTTCTTT.

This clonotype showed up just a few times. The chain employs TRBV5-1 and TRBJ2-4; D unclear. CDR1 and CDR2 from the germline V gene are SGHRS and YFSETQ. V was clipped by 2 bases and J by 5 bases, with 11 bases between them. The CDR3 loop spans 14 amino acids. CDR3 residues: CASSFDFTENIQYF. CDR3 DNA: TGCGCCAGCAGCTTCGACTTTACAGAAAACATTCAGTACTTC. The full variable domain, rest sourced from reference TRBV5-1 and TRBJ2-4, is KAGVTQTPRYLIKTRGQQVTLSCSPISGHRSVSWYQQTPGQGLQFLFEYFSETQRNKGNFPGRFSGRQFSNSRSEMNVSTLELGDSALYLCASSFDFTENIQYFGAGTRLSVL.

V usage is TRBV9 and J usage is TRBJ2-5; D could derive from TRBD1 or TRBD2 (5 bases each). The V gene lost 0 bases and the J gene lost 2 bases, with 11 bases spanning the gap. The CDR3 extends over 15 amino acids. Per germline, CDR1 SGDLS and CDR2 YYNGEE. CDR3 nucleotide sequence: TGTGCCAGCAGCGTAGGAGGGGCCCAACAAGAGACCCAGTACTTC. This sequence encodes CASSVGGAQQETQYF.

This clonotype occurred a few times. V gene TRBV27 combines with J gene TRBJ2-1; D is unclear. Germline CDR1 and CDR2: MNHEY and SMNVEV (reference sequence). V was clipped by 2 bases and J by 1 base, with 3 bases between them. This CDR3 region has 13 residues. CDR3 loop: CASSLRSYNEQFF. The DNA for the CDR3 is TGTGCCAGCAGTTTACGGTCCTACAATGAGCAGTTCTTC.

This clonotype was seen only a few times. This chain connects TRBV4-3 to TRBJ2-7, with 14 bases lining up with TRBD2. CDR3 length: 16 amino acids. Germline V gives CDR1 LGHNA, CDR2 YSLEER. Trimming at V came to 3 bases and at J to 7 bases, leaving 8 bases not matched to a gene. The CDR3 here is CASSQGLAGVLEEQYF. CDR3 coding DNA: TGCGCCAGCAGCCAGGGACTAGCGGGAGTACTAGAAGAGCAGTACTTC.

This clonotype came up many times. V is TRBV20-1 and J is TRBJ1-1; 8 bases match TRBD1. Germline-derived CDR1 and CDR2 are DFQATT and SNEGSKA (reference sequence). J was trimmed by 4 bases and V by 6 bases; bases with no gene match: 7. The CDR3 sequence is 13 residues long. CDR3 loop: CSARTGSGTEAFF. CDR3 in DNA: TGCAGTGCAAGGACAGGGAGCGGCACTGAAGCTTTCTTT.

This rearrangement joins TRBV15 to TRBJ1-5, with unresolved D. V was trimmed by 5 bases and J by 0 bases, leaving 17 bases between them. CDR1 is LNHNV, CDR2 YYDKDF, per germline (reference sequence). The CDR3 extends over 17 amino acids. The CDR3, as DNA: TGTGCCACCAGCTACCACGAGTCAGGCTATAGCAATCAGCCCCAGCATTTT. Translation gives CATSYHESGYSNQPQHF. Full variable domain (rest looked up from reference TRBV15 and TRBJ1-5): DAMVIQNPRYQVTQFGKPVTLSCSQTLNHNVMYWYQQKSSQAPKLLFHYYDKDFNNEADTPDNFQSRRPNTSFCFLDIRSPGLGDTAMYLCATSYHESGYSNQPQHFGDGTRLSIL.

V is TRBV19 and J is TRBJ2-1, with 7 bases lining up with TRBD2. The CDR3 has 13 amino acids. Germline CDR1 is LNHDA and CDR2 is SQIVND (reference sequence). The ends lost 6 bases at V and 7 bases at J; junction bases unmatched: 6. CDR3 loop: CASSPLAANEQFF. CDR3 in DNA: TGTGCCAGTAGCCCCCTAGCGGCGAATGAGCAGTTCTTC.

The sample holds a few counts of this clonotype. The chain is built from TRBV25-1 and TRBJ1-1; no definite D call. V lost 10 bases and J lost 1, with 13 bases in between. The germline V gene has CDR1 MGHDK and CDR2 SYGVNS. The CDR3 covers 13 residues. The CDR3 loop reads CATRPGGNTEAFF. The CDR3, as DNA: TGTGCCACCAGACCAGGCGGGAACACTGAAGCTTTCTTT.

CDR3 sequence: CASSLEPGGEQFF. The CDR3 nucleotides are TGCGCCAGCAGCTTGGAACCGGGAGGTGAGCAGTTCTTC. V usage is TRBV5-1 and J usage is TRBJ2-1; 7 bases map to TRBD2. The ends lost 0 bases at V and 9 bases at J; junction bases unmatched: 3. The CDR3 extends over 13 amino acids. Per germline, CDR1 SGHRS and CDR2 YFSETQ.

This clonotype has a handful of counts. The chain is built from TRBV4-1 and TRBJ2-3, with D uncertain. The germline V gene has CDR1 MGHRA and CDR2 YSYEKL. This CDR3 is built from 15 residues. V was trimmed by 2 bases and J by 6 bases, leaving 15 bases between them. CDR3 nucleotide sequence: TGCGCCAGCAGCCAATTGCACCCCTCGACGGATACGCAGTATTTT. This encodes CASSQLHPSTDTQYF.

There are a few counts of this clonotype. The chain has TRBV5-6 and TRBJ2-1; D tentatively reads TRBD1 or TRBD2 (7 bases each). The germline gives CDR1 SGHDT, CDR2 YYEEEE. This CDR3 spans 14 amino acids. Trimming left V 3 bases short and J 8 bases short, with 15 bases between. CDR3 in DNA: TGTGCCAGCAGCTATCAGGGGGGGGCCTATGAGCAGTTCTTC. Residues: CASSYQGGAYEQFF.

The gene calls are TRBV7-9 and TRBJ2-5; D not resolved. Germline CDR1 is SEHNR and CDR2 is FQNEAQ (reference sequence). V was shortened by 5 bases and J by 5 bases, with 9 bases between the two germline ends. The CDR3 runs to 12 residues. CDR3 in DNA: TGTGCCAGCAGCCTGGCCCCCGAGACCCAGTACTTC. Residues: CASSLAPETQYF.

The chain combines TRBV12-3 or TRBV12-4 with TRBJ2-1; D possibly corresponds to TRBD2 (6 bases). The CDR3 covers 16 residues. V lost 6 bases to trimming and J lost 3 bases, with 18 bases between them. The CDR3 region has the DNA TGTGCCAGCAGAGCCGAGACTGGCGGGAACTACAATGAGCAGTTCTTC. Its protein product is CASRAETGGNYNEQFF.

The CDR3 nucleotides read TGTGCCACCAGTGATTCACAGAGAATCAACTATGGCTACACCTTC. The encoded protein is CATSDSQRINYGYTF. The J gene is TRBJ1-2, the V gene TRBV24-1; D not certain. Deletions cut 2 bases from V and 2 bases from J, with 11 bases between. Germline CDR1 and CDR2: KGHDR and SFDVKD. The length of the CDR3 is 15 residues.

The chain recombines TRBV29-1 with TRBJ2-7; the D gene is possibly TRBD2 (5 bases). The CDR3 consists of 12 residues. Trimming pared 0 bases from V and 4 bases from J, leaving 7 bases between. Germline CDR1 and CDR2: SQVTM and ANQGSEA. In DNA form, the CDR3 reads TGCAGCGTTGAAGATCGCGGGTACGAGCAGTACTTC. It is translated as CSVEDRGYEQYF.

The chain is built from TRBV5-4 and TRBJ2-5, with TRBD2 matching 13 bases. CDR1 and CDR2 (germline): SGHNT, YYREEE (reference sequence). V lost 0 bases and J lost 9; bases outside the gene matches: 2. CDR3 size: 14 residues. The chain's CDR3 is CASSLELAGGAQYF. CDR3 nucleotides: TGTGCCAGCAGCTTGGAACTAGCGGGAGGGGCCCAGTACTTC.

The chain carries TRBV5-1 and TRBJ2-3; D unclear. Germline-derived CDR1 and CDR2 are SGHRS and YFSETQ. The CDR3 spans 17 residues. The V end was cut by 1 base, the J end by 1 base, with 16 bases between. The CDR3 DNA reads TGCGCCAGCAGCTTGAGTCAGCACTGGTTCGGCACAGATACGCAGTATTTT. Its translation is CASSLSQHWFGTDTQYF. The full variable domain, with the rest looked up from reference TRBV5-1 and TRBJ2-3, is KAGVTQTPRYLIKTRGQQVTLSCSPISGHRSVSWYQQTPGQGLQFLFEYFSETQRNKGNFPGRFSGRQFSNSRSEMNVSTLELGDSALYLCASSLSQHWFGTDTQYFGPGTRLTVL.

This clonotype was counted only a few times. The CDR3 loop reads CAWSGSDVVETQYF. CDR3 DNA sequence: TGTGCCTGGAGTGGGAGTGATGTCGTAGAGACCCAGTACTTC. V is TRBV30 and J is TRBJ2-5; no firm D call. This CDR3 has 14 residues. The germline V gene has CDR1 GTSNPN and CDR2 SVGIG (reference sequence). V was pared by 1 base and J by 4 bases, with 13 bases between.

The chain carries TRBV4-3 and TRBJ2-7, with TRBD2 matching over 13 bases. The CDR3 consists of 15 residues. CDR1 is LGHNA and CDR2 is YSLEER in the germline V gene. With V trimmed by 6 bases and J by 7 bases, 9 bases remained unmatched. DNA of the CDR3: TGCGCCAGCAGTCCCGAACTAGCGGGAGGGGGTGAGCAGTACTTC. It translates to CASSPELAGGGEQYF.

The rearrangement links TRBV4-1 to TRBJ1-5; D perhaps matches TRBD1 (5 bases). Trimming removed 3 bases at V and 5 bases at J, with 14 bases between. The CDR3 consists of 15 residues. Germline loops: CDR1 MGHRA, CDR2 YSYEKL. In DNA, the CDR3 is TGCGCCAGCAGCCACGGTTTCAGGGAGGATCAGCCCCAGCATTTT. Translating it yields CASSHGFREDQPQHF.

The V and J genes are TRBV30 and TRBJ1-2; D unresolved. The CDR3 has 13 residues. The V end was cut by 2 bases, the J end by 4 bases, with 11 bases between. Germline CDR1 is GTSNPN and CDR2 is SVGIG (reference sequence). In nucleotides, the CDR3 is TGTGCCTGGAGTACAGCCGCGGGCTATGGCTACACCTTC. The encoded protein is CAWSTAAGYGYTF.

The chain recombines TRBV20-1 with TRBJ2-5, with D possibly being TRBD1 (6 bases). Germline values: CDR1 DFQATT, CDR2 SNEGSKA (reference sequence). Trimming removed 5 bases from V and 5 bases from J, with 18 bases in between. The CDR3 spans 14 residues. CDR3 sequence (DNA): TGCAGTGCTTCAAGGGATGTGGGGGCCGAGACCCAGTACTTC. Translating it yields CSASRDVGAETQYF.

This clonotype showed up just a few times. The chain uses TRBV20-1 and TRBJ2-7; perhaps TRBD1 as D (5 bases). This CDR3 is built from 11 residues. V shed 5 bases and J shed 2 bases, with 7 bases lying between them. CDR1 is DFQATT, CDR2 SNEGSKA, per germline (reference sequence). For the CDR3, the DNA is TGCAGTGCTGACAGTACCTACGAGCAGTACTTC. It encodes CSADSTYEQYF.